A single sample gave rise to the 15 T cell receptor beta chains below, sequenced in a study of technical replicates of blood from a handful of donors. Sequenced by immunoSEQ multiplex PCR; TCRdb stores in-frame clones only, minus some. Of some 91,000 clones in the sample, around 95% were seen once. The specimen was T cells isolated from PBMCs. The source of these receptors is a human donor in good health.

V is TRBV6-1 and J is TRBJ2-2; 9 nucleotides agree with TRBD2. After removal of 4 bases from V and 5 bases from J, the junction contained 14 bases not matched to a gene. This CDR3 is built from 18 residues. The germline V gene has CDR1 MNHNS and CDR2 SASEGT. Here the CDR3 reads CASSATPGLALWTGELFF. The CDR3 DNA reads TGTGCCAGCAGTGCAACGCCGGGACTAGCTCTTTGGACCGGGGAGCTGTTTTTT.

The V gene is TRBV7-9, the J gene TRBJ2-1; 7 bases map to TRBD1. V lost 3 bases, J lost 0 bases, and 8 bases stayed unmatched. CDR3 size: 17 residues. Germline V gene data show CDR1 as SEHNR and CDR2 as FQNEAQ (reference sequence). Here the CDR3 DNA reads TGTGCCAGCAGCTTTACCAGGGGACAGAGCTCCTACAATGAGCAGTTCTTC. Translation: CASSFTRGQSSYNEQFF.

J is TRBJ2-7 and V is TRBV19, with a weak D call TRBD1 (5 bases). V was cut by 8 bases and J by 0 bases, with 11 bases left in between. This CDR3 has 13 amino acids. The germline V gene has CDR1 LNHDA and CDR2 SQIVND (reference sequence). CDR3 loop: CASSTDTSYEQYF. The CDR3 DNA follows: TGTGCCAGTTCGACAGATACCTCCTACGAGCAGTACTTC.

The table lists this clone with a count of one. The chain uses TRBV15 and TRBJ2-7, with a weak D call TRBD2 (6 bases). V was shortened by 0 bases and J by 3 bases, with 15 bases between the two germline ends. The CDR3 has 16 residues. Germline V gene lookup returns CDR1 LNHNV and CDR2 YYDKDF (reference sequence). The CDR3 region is CATSREVMTGDYEQYF. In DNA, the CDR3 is TGTGCCACCAGCAGAGAAGTGATGACGGGGGACTACGAGCAGTACTTC.

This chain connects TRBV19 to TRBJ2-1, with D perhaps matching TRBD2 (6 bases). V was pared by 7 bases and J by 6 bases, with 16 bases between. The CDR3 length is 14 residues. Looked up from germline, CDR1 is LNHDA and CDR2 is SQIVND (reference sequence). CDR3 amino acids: CASTAPGEVNEQFF. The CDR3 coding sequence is TGTGCCAGTACCGCGCCGGGAGAGGTCAATGAGCAGTTCTTC.

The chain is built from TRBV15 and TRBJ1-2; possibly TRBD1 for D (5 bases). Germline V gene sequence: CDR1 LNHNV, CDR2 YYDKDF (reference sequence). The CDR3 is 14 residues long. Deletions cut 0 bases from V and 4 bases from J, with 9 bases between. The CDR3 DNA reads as TGTGCCACCAGCAGAGAAGGACACCGCTATGGCTACACCTTC. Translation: CATSREGHRYGYTF.

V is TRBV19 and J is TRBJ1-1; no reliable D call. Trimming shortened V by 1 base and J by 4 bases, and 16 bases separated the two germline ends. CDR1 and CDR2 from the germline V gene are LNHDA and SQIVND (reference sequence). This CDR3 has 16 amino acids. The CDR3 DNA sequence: TGTGCCAGTAGTATAGGCTCTGAACCCGAGATCACTGAAGCTTTCTTT. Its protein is CASSIGSEPEITEAFF.

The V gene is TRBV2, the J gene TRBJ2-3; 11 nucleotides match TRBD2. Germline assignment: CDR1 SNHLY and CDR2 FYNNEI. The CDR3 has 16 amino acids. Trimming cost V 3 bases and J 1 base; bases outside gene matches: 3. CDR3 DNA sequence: TGTGCCAGCAGTGATAGGGGACTAGCGGGCACAGATACGCAGTATTTT. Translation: CASSDRGLAGTDTQYF.

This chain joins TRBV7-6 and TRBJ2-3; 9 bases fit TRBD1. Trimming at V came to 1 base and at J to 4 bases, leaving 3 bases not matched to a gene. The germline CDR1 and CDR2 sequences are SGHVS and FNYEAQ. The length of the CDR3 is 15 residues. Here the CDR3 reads CASSLGDRVADTQYF. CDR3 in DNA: TGTGCCAGCAGCTTAGGGGACAGGGTGGCAGATACGCAGTATTTT.

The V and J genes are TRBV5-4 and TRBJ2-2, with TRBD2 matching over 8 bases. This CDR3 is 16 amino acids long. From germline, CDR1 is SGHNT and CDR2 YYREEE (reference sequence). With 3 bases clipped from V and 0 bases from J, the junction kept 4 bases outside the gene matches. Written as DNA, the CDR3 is TGTGCCAGCAGCTCCGGACTAGCCTCGAACACCGGGGAGCTGTTTTTT. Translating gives CASSSGLASNTGELFF.

In DNA, the CDR3 is TGTGCCAGCAGTGGCGGAGCTAGCAATGAGCAGTTCTTC. It yields the protein CASSGGASNEQFF. The rearrangement uses TRBV6-1 and TRBJ2-1; no definite D call. From germline, CDR1 is MNHNS and CDR2 SASEGT. The CDR3 is 13 residues long. Trimming took off 4 bases at V and 6 bases at J, with 10 bases between the two ends.

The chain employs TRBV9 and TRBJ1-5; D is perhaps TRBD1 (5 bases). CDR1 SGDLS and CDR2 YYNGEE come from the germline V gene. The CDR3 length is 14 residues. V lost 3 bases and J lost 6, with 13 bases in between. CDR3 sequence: CASSGGAFGQPQHF. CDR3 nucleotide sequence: TGTGCCAGCAGCGGGGGCGCGTTTGGTCAGCCCCAGCATTTT.

CDR3 sequence: CASSQFLGQQGGYGYTF. Written as DNA, the CDR3 is TGTGCCAGCAGCCAATTCTTGGGACAACAAGGGGGCTATGGCTACACCTTC. The chain links TRBV14 to TRBJ1-2; maybe TRBD1 (6 bases). Germline CDR1 and CDR2: SGHDN and FVKESK. The CDR3 is 17 amino acids. Trimming shortened V by 2 bases and J by 4 bases, and 20 bases separated the two germline ends.

CDR3 region: CASSDPGNGYEQYF. CDR3 sequence (DNA): TGTGCCAGCAGTGACCCGGGGAACGGTTACGAGCAGTACTTC. The gene calls are TRBV6-1 and TRBJ2-7; a weak D match, TRBD2 (5 bases). The CDR3 contains 14 residues. V was pared by 3 bases and J by 4 bases, with 13 bases between. In germline, CDR1 is MNHNS, CDR2 SASEGT.

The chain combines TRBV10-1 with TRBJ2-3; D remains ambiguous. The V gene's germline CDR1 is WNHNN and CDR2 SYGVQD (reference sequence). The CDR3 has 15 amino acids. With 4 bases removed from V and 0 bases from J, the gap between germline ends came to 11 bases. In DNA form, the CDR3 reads TGCGCCAGCAGTGGCGGCCCCACTAGCACAGATACGCAGTATTTT. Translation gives CASSGGPTSTDTQYF.